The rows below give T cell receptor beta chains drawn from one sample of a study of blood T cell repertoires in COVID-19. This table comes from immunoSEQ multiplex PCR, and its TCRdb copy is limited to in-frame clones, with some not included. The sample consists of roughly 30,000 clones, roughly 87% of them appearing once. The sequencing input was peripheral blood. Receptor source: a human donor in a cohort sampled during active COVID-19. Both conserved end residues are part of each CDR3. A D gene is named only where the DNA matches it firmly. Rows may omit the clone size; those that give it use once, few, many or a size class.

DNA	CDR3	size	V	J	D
TGCGCCAGCAGCGCACAGGGAGGGAATGAAAAACTGTTTTTT	CASSAQGGNEKLFF	few	TRBV5-1	TRBJ1-4	.
TGTGCCAGCAGTGAAAGAGATTGGCAGGGGGTGCAGTACTTC	CASSERDWQGVQYF	.	TRBV2	TRBJ2-7	TRBD1
TGTGCCAGCAACCCGGGACTAGCGGCCCGCGAGCAGTTCTTC	CASNPGLAAREQFF	.	TRBV6-5	TRBJ2-1	TRBD2
TGTGCCCTTCTGGACAGGGGGGAAGCTTTCTTT	CALLDRGEAFF	.	TRBV24-1	TRBJ1-1	TRBD1
TGTGCCAGCAGCTTGGATCGGGGGGCTGGTGGGGCCAACGTCCTGACTTTC	CASSLDRGAGGANVLTF	.	TRBV5-6	TRBJ2-6	.
TGCAGCGTTTGCCGGGACACTAACCAAGAGACCCAGTACTTC	CSVCRDTNQETQYF	.	TRBV29-1	TRBJ2-5	.
TGTGCCAGCAGAGCGACTAGCGACTACAATGAGCAGTTCTTC	CASRATSDYNEQFF	.	TRBV6-5	TRBJ2-1	TRBD2
TGTGCCAGTAGTACAGGGGAATATAGCAATCAGCCCCAGCATTTT	CASSTGEYSNQPQHF	.	TRBV19	TRBJ1-5	.
TGTGCCAGCGGCATCTCCTATAATTCACCCCTCCACTTT	CASGISYNSPLHF	.	TRBV6-6	TRBJ1-6	.
TGCGCCAGCAGCCCCGGGACTAGCGTAGATACGCAGTATTTT	CASSPGTSVDTQYF	.	TRBV5-1	TRBJ2-3	TRBD2
TGCGCCAGCAGCTCAGGACAGGGAGAGCTTATTGCTTTCTTT	CASSSGQGELIAFF	.	TRBV5-1	TRBJ1-1	TRBD1